This T cell receptor (beta chain) came from a study of ipilimumab plus nivolumab after autologous stem cell transplantation (dated by TCRdb to 2020 to 2022). Regarding the study in general: The median number of doses received by trial patients was roughly 5 for ipilimumab and about eight for nivolumab. High-risk transplant-naive patients and patients relapsing within 3 years of a first autologous transplant were included in the myeloma cohort. The intent-to-treat population of the trial consisted of approximately 35 patients. Patients in the trial were undergoing autologous transplant and had high-risk diffuse large B cell lymphoma, mature T cell lymphoma, or multiple myeloma. Findings and caveats that apply to the study as a whole: The authors concluded that, as post-transplant consolidation, combined checkpoint inhibition appeared tolerable. According to the authors, a biologic rationale for studying the approach further came from T cell receptor repertoire, regulatory T cell phenotype and gut microbiota profiles.

Libraries were built with the immunoSEQ multiplex PCR assay. The source is immuneACCESS, and TCRdb retained only in-frame sequences with V and J called. Part of the clones is not carried over; for the studies checked, unresolved V genes explain less than half of this, and the remainder is unexplained. The sample includes tens of thousands of clones, with roughly 84% observed a single time. Approximately 0.82% of the sample is in the top ten clones. Checkpoint therapy began 14 to 28 days after autologous transplant, with ipilimumab given at 1 mg/kg intravenously on day 1 of selected weeks. Nivolumab was administered at 3 mg/kg intravenously on day 1 of weeks 1, 4, 7, 10, and every two weeks through week 26. This Phase Ib clinical trial tested ipilimumab plus nivolumab, a combined checkpoint inhibition, as consolidation after autologous stem cell transplantation. Notes on this clone: What antigen it recognizes has not been identified. There are no base qualities to consult, and no much larger clone falls within one base.

The junction carries 5 bases between V and J, which are trimmed by 3 bases and 6 bases respectively. Via the germline V gene, CDR1 is SGHTA and CDR2 FQGNSA. The CDR3 measures 12 amino acids from cysteine to phenylalanine. Solely the CDR3 DNA is kept, with 36 bases framed from the first base. The sample was PBMCs, taken in a trial of ipilimumab plus nivolumab as post-transplant consolidation. The V and J segments used are TRBV7-2 and TRBJ2-2; the D gene cannot be resolved reliably. The receptor was derived from a male donor with multiple myeloma. The sequenced DNA is TGTGCCAGCAGCTTGTACCCCGGGGAGCTGTTTTTT. It codes for CASSLYPGELFF.